Each of the 22 T cell receptor beta chains below was sequenced from the same sample in a study of OX40 agonist ivuxolimab in advanced cancers. This table comes from immunoSEQ multiplex PCR, and its TCRdb copy is limited to in-frame clones, with some not included. The data show 70,000 to 95,000 clones, 65% to 90% seen once. The source material was CD4+ or CD8+ T cells sorted from blood, sampled in a trial of the OX40 agonist ivuxolimab. The source of these receptors is an adult with an advanced solid tumor such as melanoma, head and neck, liver or kidney cancer.

The chain combines TRBV4-2 with TRBJ1-1, with D hard to call. This CDR3 has 14 residues. V shed 0 bases and J shed 11 bases, with 16 bases lying between them. Germline-derived CDR1 and CDR2 are LGHNA and YNFKEQ. The CDR3 coding sequence is TGTGCCAGCAGCCAAGATTTTGGGAGCAGGCGGGCTTTCTTT. This sequence encodes CASSQDFGSRRAFF.

This clone was detected once. V gene TRBV5-1 combines with J gene TRBJ1-1; D perhaps matches TRBD1 (5 bases). This CDR3 spans 15 amino acids. Germline V gene lookup returns CDR1 SGHRS and CDR2 YFSETQ. The ends were cut back, 4 bases at V and 5 bases at J, with 18 bases in the middle. The CDR3 is CASSPSGGRLTEAFF. Here the CDR3 DNA reads TGCGCCAGCAGCCCCAGCGGGGGACGTCTGACTGAAGCTTTCTTT.

This chain joins TRBV6-9 and TRBJ1-6; D gene ambiguous. The V and J ends lost 8 bases and 6 bases respectively, with 8 bases between them. There are 12 residues in the CDR3. Germline CDR1 MNHGY, CDR2 SVAAGI. CDR3: CASSGPNSPLHF. The CDR3 region has the DNA TGTGCCAGCTCGGGCCCTAATTCACCCCTCCACTTT.

This chain links TRBV28 with TRBJ2-1, with 12 bases identical to TRBD2. V gave up 5 bases and J gave up 4 bases; unmatched junction bases: 9. This CDR3 contains 17 residues. CDR1 MDHEN and CDR2 SYDVKM come from the germline V gene. The CDR3 loop reads CASSTRTSGIFYNEQFF. The CDR3 DNA follows: TGTGCCAGCAGTACCCGGACTAGCGGGATCTTTTACAATGAGCAGTTCTTC.

The chain combines TRBV5-4 with TRBJ2-7, with 11 bases aligning to TRBD2. CDR3 size: 15 residues. Germline CDR1 SGHNT, CDR2 YYREEE (reference sequence). Trimming removed 1 base from V and 5 bases from J; junction bases left unmatched: 5. The CDR3 DNA reads as TGTGCCAGCAGCTTGCCACTAGCGGGAGCAGACGAGCAGTACTTC. Protein product: CASSLPLAGADEQYF.

The V gene is TRBV6-5, the J gene TRBJ1-1; D might be TRBD1 (6 bases). The CDR3 is made up of 14 amino acids. Germline V gene lookup returns CDR1 MNHEY and CDR2 SVGAGI. With 6 bases removed from V and 4 bases from J, the gap between germline ends came to 15 bases. The CDR3 is CASSLQGGGTEAFF. The CDR3 bases are TGTGCCAGCAGCTTACAGGGAGGGGGCACTGAAGCTTTCTTT.

This chain connects TRBV2 to TRBJ1-5; D remains unclear. Germline assignment: CDR1 SNHLY and CDR2 FYNNEI. The CDR3 has 14 residues. Trimming stripped 7 bases from V and 5 bases from J, with 15 bases between. This chain's CDR3 is CASKFLGLDQPQHF. Written as DNA, the CDR3 is TGTGCCAGCAAATTCTTGGGGTTGGATCAGCCCCAGCATTTT.

This clone was seen once. V usage is TRBV7-9 and J usage is TRBJ2-4, with TRBD2 matching 7 bases. V dropped 5 bases and J dropped 4; count of bases not matched to a gene: 11. The CDR3 length is 16 residues. CDR1 is SEHNR and CDR2 is FQNEAQ in the germline V gene (reference sequence). The CDR3 coding sequence is TGTGCCAGCAGCCACACTAGCGCATACACTAAAAACATTCAGTACTTC. It is translated as CASSHTSAYTKNIQYF.

The chain recombines TRBV28 with TRBJ2-6; D gene uncertain. V lost 7 bases to trimming and J lost 2 bases, with 3 bases between them. Per the germline V gene, CDR1 is MDHEN and CDR2 is SYDVKM. This CDR3 is 12 amino acids long. CDR3 in DNA: TGTGCCAGCAACCCTGGGGCCAACGTCCTGACTTTC. The encoded protein is CASNPGANVLTF.

The chain has TRBV28 and TRBJ1-5, with TRBD1 matching over 7 bases. This CDR3 has 14 residues. Germline CDR1 reads MDHEN; CDR2 reads SYDVKM. V was clipped by 4 bases and J by 3 bases; unmatched bases: 3. The CDR3 DNA reads as TGTGCCAGCAGTTCTGGACAGGTCAATCAGCCCCAGCATTTT. It yields the protein CASSSGQVNQPQHF.

The chain links TRBV5-6 to TRBJ2-7; 9 positions agree with TRBD2. Germline V gives CDR1 SGHDT, CDR2 YYEEEE. The CDR3 runs to 14 residues. Unmatched junction bases numbered 7, after V lost 5 bases and J lost 4 bases. This CDR3 reads CASRREGLGYEQYF. CDR3 nucleotide sequence: TGTGCCAGCAGGCGGGAGGGCCTTGGGTACGAGCAGTACTTC.

In this sample, this clone turned up once. The CDR3 DNA reads as TGCGCCAGCAGTGTTCACAGGGATAATTCACCCCTCCACTTT. Protein product: CASSVHRDNSPLHF. The genes are TRBV10-1 and TRBJ1-6, with TRBD1 as a possible D gene (6 bases). CDR1 is WNHNN, CDR2 SYGVQD, per germline (reference sequence). The CDR3 spans 14 residues. Trimming left V 4 bases short and J 5 bases short, with 9 bases between.

V and J are TRBV15 and TRBJ2-2, with D perhaps matching TRBD1 or TRBD2 (5 bases each). The CDR3 contains 17 residues. CDR1 is LNHNV, CDR2 YYDKDF, per germline (reference sequence). V lost 1 base and J 1 base, leaving 13 bases between the germline ends. As DNA, the CDR3 is TGTGCCACCAGCAGAGGGGGACGTGGGCAGAACACCGGGGAGCTGTTTTTT. Amino acid sequence: CATSRGGRGQNTGELFF.

The rearrangement links TRBV4-2 to TRBJ1-2; possibly TRBD1 for D (6 bases). This CDR3 is 16 amino acids long. Germline V gene lookup returns CDR1 LGHNA and CDR2 YNFKEQ. Trimming stripped 1 base from V and 4 bases from J, with 16 bases between. The CDR3 DNA reads as TGTGCCAGCAGCCAAGGCATATTACAGGGCGGCTATGGCTACACCTTC. Its protein product is CASSQGILQGGYGYTF.

This chain links TRBV2 with TRBJ2-4; TRBD1 might be the D (6 bases). V lost 7 bases and J 7 bases, leaving 8 bases between the germline ends. The CDR3 extends over 11 amino acids. Germline lookup yields CDR1 SNHLY and CDR2 FYNNEI. In DNA form, the CDR3 reads TGTGCCAGCACCCAGGGGAACATTCAGTACTTC. It is translated as CASTQGNIQYF.

As regards this clone: This may stem from a read error, because a much larger clone lies one nucleotide away. This chain connects TRBV6-5 to TRBJ1-6; D not resolved. CDR1 MNHEY and CDR2 SVGAGI come from the germline V gene. This CDR3 contains 11 residues. The CDR3 spells CVSSSGSPLHF. The CDR3 nucleotides read TGTGTCAGCAGTTCCGGTTCACCCCTCCACTTT.

The J gene is TRBJ2-7, the V gene TRBV7-2; a weak D match, TRBD1 (5 bases). V was clipped by 3 bases and J by 0 bases, with 9 bases between them. Germline V gives CDR1 SGHTA, CDR2 FQGNSA. The CDR3 sequence is 14 residues long. CDR3 residues: CASSLDTFSYEQYF. The CDR3 DNA reads as TGTGCCAGCAGCTTGGACACCTTCTCCTACGAGCAGTACTTC.

V gene TRBV5-1 combines with J gene TRBJ2-5, with D possibly TRBD1 on 6 matching bases. Deletions cut 5 bases from V and 2 bases from J, with 16 bases between. Germline V gives CDR1 SGHRS, CDR2 YFSETQ. The CDR3 runs 15 residues. CDR3 sequence: CASRTRLGAQETQYF. The CDR3 bases are TGCGCCAGCAGGACACGACTGGGGGCTCAAGAGACCCAGTACTTC.

V gene TRBV4-3 combines with J gene TRBJ2-2, with 7 bases that match TRBD2. CDR3 length equals 16 residues. Per germline, CDR1 LGHNA and CDR2 YSLEER. With 3 bases clipped from V and 2 bases from J, the junction kept 6 bases outside the gene matches. The CDR3 DNA sequence: TGCGCCAGCAGCCAGTGGGCGGGAGTAAACACCGGGGAGCTGTTTTTT. This sequence encodes CASSQWAGVNTGELFF.

The V gene is TRBV4-3, the J gene TRBJ2-7; TRBD2 agrees at 9 bases. The junction had 6 bases not matched to a gene; V was cut back by 2 bases and J by 7 bases. CDR3 length: 14 residues. Germline CDR1 LGHNA, CDR2 YSLEER. As DNA, the CDR3 is TGCGCCAGCAGCCAAATAGCGGGAGCTGGAGAGCAGTACTTC. Its protein product is CASSQIAGAGEQYF.

The chain employs TRBV27 and TRBJ1-4; possibly TRBD1 for D (5 bases). Trimming shortened V by 5 bases and J by 4 bases, and 14 bases separated the two germline ends. This CDR3 is built from 15 residues. The germline CDR1 and CDR2 sequences are MNHEY and SMNVEV (reference sequence). The CDR3 is CASSPGAQSNEKLFF. In DNA form, the CDR3 reads TGTGCCAGCAGTCCCGGGGCCCAGAGTAATGAAAAACTGTTTTTT.

The chain is built from TRBV25-1 and TRBJ1-4; D ambiguous. Trimming took 5 bases from V and 4 from J, leaving 8 bases between them. The CDR3 runs 13 residues. CDR1 is MGHDK, CDR2 SYGVNS, per germline. The CDR3 protein is CASSPGNNEKLFF. The DNA for the CDR3 is TGTGCCAGCAGTCCGGGGAATAATGAAAAACTGTTTTTT.